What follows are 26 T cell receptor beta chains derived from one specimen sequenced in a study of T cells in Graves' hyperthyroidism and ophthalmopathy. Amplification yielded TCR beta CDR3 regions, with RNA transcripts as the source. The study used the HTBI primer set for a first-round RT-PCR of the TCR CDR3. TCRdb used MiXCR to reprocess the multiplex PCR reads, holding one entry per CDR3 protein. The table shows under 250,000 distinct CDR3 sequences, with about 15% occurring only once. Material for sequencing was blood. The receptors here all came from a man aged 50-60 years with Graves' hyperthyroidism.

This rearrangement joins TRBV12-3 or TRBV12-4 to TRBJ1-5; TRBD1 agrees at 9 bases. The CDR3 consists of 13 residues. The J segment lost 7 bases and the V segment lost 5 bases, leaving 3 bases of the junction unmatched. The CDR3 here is CASSTGQGQPQHF. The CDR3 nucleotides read TGTGCCAGCAGTACAGGACAGGGGCAGCCCCAGCATTTT.

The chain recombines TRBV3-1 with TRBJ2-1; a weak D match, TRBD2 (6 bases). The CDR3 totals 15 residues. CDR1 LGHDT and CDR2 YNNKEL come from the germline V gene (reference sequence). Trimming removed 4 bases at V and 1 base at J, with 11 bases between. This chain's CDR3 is CASSPPGVSYNEQFF. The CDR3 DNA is TGTGCCAGCAGCCCCCCGGGGGTGTCCTACAATGAGCAGTTCTTC.

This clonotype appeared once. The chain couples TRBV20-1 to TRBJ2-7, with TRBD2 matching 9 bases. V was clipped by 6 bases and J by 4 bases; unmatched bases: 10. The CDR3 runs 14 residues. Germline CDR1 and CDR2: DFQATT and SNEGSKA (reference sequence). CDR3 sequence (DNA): TGCAGTGCCCACATGGGCGGGGGGGCTTACGAGCAGTACTTC. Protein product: CSAHMGGGAYEQYF.

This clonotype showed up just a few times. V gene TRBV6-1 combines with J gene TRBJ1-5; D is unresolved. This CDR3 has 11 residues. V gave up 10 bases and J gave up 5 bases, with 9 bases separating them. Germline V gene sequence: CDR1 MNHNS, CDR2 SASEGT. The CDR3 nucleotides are TGTGCCACCCTGGGAGATCAGCCCCAGCATTTT. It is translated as CATLGDQPQHF.

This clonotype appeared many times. The CDR3, as DNA: TGTGCCAGCAGCCCTGGACTAGGTTTCACAGATACGCAGTATTTT. Translating gives CASSPGLGFTDTQYF. The chain joins TRBV11-3 to TRBJ2-3, with 7 bases matching TRBD2. Germline trimming cut 5 bases from V and 2 bases from J; bases unmatched to any gene: 7. Looked up from germline, CDR1 is SGHNT and CDR2 is YENEEA. The CDR3 covers 15 residues.

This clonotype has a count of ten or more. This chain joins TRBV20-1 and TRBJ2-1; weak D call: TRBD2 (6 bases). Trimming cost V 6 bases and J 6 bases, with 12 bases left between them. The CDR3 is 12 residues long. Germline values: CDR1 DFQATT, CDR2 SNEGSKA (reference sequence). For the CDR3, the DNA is TGCAGTGCAGAGGGGACTTTCAATGAGCAGTTCTTC. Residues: CSAEGTFNEQFF.

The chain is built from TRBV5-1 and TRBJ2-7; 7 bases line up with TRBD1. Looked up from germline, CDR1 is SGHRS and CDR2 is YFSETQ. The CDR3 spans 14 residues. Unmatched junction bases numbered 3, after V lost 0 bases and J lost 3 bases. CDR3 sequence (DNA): TGCGCCAGCAGCTTGGGACAGGGTTACTACGAGCAGTACTTC. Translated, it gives CASSLGQGYYEQYF.

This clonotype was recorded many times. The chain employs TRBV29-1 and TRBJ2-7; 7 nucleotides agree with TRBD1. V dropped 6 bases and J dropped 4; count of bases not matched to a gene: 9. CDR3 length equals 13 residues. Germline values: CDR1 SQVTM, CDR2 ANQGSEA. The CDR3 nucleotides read TGCAGCGTGACAGGGTTATCTTTTTACGAGCAGTACTTC. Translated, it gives CSVTGLSFYEQYF.

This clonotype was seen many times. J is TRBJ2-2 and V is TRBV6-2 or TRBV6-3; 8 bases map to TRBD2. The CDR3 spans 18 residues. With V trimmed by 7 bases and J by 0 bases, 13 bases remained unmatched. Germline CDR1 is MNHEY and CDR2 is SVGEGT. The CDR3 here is CASNLGRGAPANTGELFF. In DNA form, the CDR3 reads TGTGCCAGCAACCTGGGGCGGGGGGCTCCCGCGAACACCGGGGAGCTGTTTTTT.

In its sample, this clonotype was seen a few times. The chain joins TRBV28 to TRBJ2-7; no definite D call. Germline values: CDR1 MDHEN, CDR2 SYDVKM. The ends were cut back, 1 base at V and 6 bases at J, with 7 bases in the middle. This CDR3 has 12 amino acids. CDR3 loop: CASSLLVREQYF. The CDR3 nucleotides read TGTGCCAGCAGTTTATTAGTCCGCGAGCAGTACTTC.

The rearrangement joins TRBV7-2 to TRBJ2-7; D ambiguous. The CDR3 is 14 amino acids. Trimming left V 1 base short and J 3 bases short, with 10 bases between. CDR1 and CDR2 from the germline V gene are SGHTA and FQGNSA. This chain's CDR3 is CASSLGPGYYEQYF. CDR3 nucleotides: TGTGCCAGCAGCTTAGGCCCTGGATACTACGAGCAGTACTTC. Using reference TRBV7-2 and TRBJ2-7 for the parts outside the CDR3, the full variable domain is GAGVSQSPSNKVTEKGKDVELRCDPISGHTALYWYRQSLGQGLEFLIYFQGNSAPDKSGLPSDRFSAERTGGSVSTLTIQRTQQEDSAVYLCASSLGPGYYEQYFGPGTRLTVT.

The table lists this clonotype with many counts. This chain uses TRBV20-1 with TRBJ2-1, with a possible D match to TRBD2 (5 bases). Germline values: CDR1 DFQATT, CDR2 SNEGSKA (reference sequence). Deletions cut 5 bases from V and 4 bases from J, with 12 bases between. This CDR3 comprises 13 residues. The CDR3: CSAGSWRYNEQFF. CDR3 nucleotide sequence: TGCAGTGCTGGGAGCTGGCGGTACAATGAGCAGTTCTTC.

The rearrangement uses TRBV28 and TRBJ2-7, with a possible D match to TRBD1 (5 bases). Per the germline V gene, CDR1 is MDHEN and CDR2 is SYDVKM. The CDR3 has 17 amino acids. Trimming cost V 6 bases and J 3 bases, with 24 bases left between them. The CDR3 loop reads CASSLVVWGAEHYEQYF. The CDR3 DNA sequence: TGTGCCAGCAGCTTAGTGGTCTGGGGCGCGGAGCACTACGAGCAGTACTTC.

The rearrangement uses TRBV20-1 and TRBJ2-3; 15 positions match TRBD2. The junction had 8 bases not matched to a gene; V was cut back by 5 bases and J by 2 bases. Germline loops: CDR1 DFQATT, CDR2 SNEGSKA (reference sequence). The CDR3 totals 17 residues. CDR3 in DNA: TGCAGTGCTTCTCGGGGACTAGCGGGAGGTCCCACAGATACGCAGTATTTT. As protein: CSASRGLAGGPTDTQYF.

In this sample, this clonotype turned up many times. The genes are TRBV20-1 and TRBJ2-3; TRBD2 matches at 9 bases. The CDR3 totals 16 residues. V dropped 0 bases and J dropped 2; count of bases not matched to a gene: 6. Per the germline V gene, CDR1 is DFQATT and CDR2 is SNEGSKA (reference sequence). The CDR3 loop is CSARDEEREVTDTQYF. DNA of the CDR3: TGCAGTGCTAGAGATGAGGAGCGGGAGGTCACAGATACGCAGTATTTT.

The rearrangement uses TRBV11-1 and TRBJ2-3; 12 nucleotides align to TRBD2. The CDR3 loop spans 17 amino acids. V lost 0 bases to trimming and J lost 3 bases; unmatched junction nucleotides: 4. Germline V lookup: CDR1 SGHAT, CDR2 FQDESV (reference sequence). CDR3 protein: CASSLAVTSGRTDTQYF. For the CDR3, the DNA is TGTGCCAGCAGCTTAGCCGTAACTAGCGGGAGGACAGATACGCAGTATTTT.

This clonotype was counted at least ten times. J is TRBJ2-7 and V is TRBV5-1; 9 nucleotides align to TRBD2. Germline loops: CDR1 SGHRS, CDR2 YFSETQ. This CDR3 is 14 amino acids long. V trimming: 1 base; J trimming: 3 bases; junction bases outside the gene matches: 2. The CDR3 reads CASSLTSGFYEQYF. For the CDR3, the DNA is TGCGCCAGCAGCTTGACTAGCGGGTTCTACGAGCAGTACTTC.

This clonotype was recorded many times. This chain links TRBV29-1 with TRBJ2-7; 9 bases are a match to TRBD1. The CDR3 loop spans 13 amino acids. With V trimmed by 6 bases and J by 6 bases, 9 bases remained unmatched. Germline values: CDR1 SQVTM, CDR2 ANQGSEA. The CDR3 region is CSVKQGARSEQYF. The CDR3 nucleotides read TGCAGCGTGAAACAGGGGGCGCGTAGCGAGCAGTACTTC.

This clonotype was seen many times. CDR3: CASSLERSALYEQYF. CDR3 nucleotide sequence: TGTGCCAGCAGCTTAGAGAGAAGCGCCCTCTACGAGCAGTACTTC. J is TRBJ2-7 and V is TRBV11-2; D is uncertain. The CDR3 covers 15 residues. Germline CDR1 is SGHAT and CDR2 is FQNNGV. The V and J ends lost 0 bases and 3 bases respectively, with 12 bases between them.

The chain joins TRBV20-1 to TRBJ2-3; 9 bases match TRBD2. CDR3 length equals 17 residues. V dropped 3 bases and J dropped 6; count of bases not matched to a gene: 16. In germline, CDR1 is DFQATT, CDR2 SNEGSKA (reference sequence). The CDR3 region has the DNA TGCAGTGCTAGCCTCCTGACGGGTAGCGGGAGAGGGGATACGCAGTATTTT. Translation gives CSASLLTGSGRGDTQYF.

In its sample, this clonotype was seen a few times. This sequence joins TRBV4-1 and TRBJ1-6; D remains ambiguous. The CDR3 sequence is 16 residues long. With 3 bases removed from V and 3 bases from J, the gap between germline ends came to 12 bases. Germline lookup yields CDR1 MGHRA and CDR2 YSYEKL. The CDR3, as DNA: TGCGCCAGCAGCCAGTATCAGGAGCTCTATAATTCACCCCTCCACTTT. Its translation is CASSQYQELYNSPLHF.

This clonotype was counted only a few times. CDR3 residues: CATSRDSTGSGYTF. The DNA for the CDR3 is TGTGCCACCAGCAGAGATTCTACAGGGTCTGGCTACACCTTC. The chain is built from TRBV15 and TRBJ1-2; a possible D gene is TRBD1 (6 bases). The CDR3 is 14 residues long. V was shortened by 0 bases and J by 7 bases, with 12 bases between the two germline ends. Per germline, CDR1 LNHNV and CDR2 YYDKDF (reference sequence).

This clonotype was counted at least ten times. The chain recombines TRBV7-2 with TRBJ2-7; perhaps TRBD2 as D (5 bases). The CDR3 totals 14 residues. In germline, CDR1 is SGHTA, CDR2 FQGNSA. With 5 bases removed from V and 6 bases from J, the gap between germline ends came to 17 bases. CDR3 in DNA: TGTGCCAGCAGCAAGGACCCAGGCGCGGGCGAGCAGTACTTC. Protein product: CASSKDPGAGEQYF.

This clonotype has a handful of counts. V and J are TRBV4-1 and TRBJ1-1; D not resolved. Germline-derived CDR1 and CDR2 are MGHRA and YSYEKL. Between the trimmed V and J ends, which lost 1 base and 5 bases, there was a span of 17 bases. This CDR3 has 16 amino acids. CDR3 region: CASSQGSMGGGTEAFF. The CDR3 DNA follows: TGCGCCAGCAGCCAAGGATCTATGGGAGGAGGGACTGAAGCTTTCTTT.

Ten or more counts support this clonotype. CDR3 DNA: TGTGCCAGCAGTTTTAGGGGTTGGGGCACTGAAGCTTTCTTT. It yields the protein CASSFRGWGTEAFF. This chain connects TRBV28 to TRBJ1-1; the D gene is possibly TRBD1 (5 bases). The ends were cut back, 3 bases at V and 4 bases at J, with 12 bases in the middle. This CDR3 contains 14 residues. Germline CDR1 is MDHEN and CDR2 is SYDVKM. The full variable domain, completed using reference TRBV28 and TRBJ1-1, is DVKVTQSSRYLVKRTGEKVFLECVQDMDHENMFWYRQDPGLGLRLIYFSYDVKMKEKGDIPEGYSVSREKKERFSLILESASTNQTSMYLCASSFRGWGTEAFFGQGTRLTVV.

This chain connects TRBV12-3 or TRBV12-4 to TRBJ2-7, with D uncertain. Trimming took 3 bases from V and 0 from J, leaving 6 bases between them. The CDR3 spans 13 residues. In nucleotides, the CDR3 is TGTGCCAGCAGTTTGTTCATCTCCTACGAGCAGTACTTC. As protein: CASSLFISYEQYF.